This paragraph covers one T cell receptor (beta chain) sequence. Germline values: CDR1 LGHNA, CDR2 YNFKEQ. CDR3 length: 15 residues. Trimming removed 1 base from V and 0 bases from J, with 9 bases in between. In the original analysis: Using reference gene primer amplification, nucleated cell counts were estimated. Libraries were prepared by immunoSEQ multiplex PCR; TCRdb keeps only in-frame clonotypes and omits some of them. V, J and clone size are those of that table, while D and trimming were read from the DNA. The table has 30,000 to 45,000 clones, approximately 86% seen once. This record belongs to a study of blood T cell repertoires in COVID-19. Overall study context: COVID-19 samples collected from the United States, Italy and Spain covered acute and convalescent phases. PBMCs, B-cell-depleted T cells, or T cells were the source of the cDNA or gDNA that made up the material.

This TCR was sampled from a human donor in a cohort sampled during active COVID-19. Material: peripheral blood. The V call is TRBV4-2, the J call TRBJ1-1, with D possibly TRBD1 on 6 matching bases. CDR3 DNA: TGTGCCAGCAGCCAAGGGACAGATTTGAACACTGAAGCTTTCTTT. Its protein is CASSQGTDLNTEAFF.